These T cell receptor beta chains were read from a single sample in a study of Graves' ophthalmopathy and Graves' hyperthyroidism. TCRdb ran MiXCR on the multiplex PCR reads and lists one entry per CDR3 protein. In the table there are hundreds of thousands of distinct CDR3 sequences, roughly two fifths of which are singletons. The source material was peripheral blood. The receptors here all came from an adult man with Graves' ophthalmopathy. CDR3s leave out the opening cysteine and the closing phenylalanine or tryptophan.

v_gene,j_gene,CDR3aa
TRBV20-1,TRBJ2-2,SASTPGQGAGELF
TRBV25-1,TRBJ1-2,ASREVTGLGYGYT
TRBV20-1,TRBJ1-2,SAHAGTGGVSGYFYT
TRBV6-1,TRBJ1-2,ASRSNGQGIRGYT
TRBV6-6,TRBJ1-5,ASSPVGGRRNQPQH
TRBV5-4,TRBJ1-2,ASSLGADGGYT
TRBV20-1,TRBJ2-7,SARRTGYSSYEQY
TRBV7-2,TRBJ1-1,ASSLRQANTEAF
TRBV7-8,TRBJ1-1,ASSHAPFRTGRNTEAF
TRBV6-6,TRBJ1-4,ASKQATNEKLF